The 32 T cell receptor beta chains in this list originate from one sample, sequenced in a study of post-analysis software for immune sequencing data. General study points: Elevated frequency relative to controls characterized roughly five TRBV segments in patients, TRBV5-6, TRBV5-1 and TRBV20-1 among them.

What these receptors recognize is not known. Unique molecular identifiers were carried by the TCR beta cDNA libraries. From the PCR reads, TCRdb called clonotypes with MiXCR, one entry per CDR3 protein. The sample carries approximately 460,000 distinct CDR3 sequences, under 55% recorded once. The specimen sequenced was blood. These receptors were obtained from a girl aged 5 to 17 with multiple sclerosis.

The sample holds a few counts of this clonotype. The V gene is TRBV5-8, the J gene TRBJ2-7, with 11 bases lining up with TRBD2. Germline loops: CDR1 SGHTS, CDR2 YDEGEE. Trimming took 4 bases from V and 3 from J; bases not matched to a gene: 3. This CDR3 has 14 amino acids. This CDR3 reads CASSPGLAVYEQYF. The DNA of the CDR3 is TGTGCCAGCAGCCCGGGACTAGCGGTCTACGAGCAGTACTTC.

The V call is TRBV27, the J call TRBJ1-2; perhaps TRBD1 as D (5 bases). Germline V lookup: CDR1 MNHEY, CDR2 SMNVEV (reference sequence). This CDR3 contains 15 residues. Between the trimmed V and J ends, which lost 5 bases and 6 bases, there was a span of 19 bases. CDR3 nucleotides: TGTGCCAGCAGTCCACAATTTGTCAGGGTTGATGGCTACACCTTC. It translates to CASSPQFVRVDGYTF.

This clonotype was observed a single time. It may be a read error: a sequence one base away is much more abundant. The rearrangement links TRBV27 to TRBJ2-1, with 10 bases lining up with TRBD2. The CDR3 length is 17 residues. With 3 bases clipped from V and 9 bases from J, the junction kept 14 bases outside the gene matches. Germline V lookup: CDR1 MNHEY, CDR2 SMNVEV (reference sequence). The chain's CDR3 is CASSLASGRRGVIEQFF. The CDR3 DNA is TGTGCCAGCAGTTTGGCTAGCGGGAGAAGGGGTGTAATTGAGCAGTTCTTC.

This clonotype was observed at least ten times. The CDR3 sequence is CAIRAGSYEQYF. CDR3 DNA sequence: TGTGCCATCAGAGCAGGGTCCTACGAGCAGTACTTC. The chain is built from TRBV10-3 and TRBJ2-7; D might be TRBD1 (5 bases). Trimming left V 6 bases short and J 1 base short, with 7 bases between. The CDR3 consists of 12 residues. Germline V gene lookup returns CDR1 ENHRY and CDR2 SYGVKD.

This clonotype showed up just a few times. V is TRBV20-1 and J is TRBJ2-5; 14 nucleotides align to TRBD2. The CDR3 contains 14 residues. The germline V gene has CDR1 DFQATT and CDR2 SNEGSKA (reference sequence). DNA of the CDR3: TGCAGCCCCGGGACTAGCGGGAGAGAAGAGACCCAGTACTTC. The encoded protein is CSPGTSGREETQYF.

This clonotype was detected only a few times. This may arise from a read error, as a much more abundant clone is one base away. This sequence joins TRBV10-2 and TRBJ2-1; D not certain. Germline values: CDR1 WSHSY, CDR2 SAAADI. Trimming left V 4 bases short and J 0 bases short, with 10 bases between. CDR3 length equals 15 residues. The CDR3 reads CASSASSNSYNEQFF. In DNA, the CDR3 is TGCGCCAGCAGTGCTTCCTCAAACTCCTACAATGAGCAGTTCTTC.

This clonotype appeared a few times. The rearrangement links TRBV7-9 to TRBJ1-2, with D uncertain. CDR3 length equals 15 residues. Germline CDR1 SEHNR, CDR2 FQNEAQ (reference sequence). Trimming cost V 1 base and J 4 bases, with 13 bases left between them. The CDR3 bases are TGTGCCAGCAGCTTAGAGGACGGCTCCCTCTATGGCTACACCTTC. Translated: CASSLEDGSLYGYTF.

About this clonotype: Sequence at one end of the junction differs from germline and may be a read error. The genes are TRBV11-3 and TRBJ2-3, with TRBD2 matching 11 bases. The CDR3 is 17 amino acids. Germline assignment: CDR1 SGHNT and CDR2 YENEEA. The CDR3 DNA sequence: TGTGCCGGCAGCTTGTCACTAGCGGGAGCCCACCCGGATACGCAGTATTTT. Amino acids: CAGSLSLAGAHPDTQYF.

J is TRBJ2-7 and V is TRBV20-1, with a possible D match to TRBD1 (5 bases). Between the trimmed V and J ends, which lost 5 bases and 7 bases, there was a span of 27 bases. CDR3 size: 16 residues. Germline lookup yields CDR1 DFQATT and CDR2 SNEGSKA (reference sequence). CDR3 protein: CSAENRRQLSVVEQYF. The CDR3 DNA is TGCAGTGCTGAGAATCGGCGACAGTTGAGTGTGGTGGAGCAGTACTTC.

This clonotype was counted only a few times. The CDR3 loop is CSARELGVRETEAFF. The CDR3 DNA follows: TGCAGTGCTAGAGAATTAGGGGTAAGGGAGACTGAAGCTTTCTTT. The genes are TRBV20-1 and TRBJ1-1, with a weak D call TRBD1 (5 bases). CDR1 and CDR2 (germline): DFQATT, SNEGSKA (reference sequence). Between the trimmed V and J ends, which lost 0 bases and 5 bases, there was a span of 16 bases. The CDR3 is 15 residues long.

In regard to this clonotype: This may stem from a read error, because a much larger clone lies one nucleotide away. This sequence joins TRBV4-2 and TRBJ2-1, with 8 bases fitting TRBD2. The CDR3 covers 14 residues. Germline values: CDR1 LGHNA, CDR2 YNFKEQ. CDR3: CASRSGSSYNEKFF. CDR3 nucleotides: TGTGCCAGCAGGAGCGGGAGCTCCTACAATGAGAAGTTCTTC.

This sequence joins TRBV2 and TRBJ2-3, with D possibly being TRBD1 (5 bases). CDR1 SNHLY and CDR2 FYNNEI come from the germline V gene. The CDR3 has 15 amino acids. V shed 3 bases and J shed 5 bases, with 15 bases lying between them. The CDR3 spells CASSDPGKAQDTQYF. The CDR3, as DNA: TGTGCCAGCAGTGACCCAGGGAAGGCACAAGATACGCAGTATTTT. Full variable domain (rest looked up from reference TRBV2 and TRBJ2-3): EPEVTQTPSHQVTQMGQEVILRCVPISNHLYFYWYRQILGQKVEFLVSFYNNEISEKSEIFDDQFSVERPDGSNFTLKIRSTKLEDSAMYFCASSDPGKAQDTQYFGPGTRLTVL.

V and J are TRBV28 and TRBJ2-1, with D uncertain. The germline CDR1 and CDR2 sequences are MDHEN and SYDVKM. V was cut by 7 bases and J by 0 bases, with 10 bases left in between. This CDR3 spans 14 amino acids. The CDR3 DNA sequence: TGTGCCAGCAACCGCAAATTCTCCTACAATGAGCAGTTCTTC. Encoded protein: CASNRKFSYNEQFF.

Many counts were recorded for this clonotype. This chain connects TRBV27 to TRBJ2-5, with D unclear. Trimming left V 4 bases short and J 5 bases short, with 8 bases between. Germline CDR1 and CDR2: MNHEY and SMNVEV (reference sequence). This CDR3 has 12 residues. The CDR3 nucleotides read TGTGCCAGCAGTTCGAATCAGGAGACCCAGTACTTC. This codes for CASSSNQETQYF.

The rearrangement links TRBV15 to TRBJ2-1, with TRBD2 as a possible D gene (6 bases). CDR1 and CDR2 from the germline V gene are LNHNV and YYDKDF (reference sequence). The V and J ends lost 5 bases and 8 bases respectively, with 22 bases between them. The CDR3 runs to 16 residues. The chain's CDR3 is CATSGLRDGGFYEQFF. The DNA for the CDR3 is TGTGCCACCAGCGGACTCCGGGACGGGGGTTTCTATGAGCAGTTCTTC.

CDR3 region: CASSQDRLYEQYF. The DNA of the CDR3 is TGCGCCAGCAGCCAAGACAGACTCTACGAGCAGTACTTC. J is TRBJ2-7 and V is TRBV4-3; D remains ambiguous. The length of the CDR3 is 13 residues. Germline V gene data show CDR1 as LGHNA and CDR2 as YSLEER. V lost 0 bases and J 3 bases, leaving 6 bases between the germline ends.

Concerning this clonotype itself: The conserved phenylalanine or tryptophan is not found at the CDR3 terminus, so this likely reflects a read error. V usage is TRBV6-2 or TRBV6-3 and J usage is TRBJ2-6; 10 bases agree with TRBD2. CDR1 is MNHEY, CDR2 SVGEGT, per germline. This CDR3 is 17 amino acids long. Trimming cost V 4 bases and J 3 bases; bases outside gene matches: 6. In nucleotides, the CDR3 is TGTGCCAGCAGTTCGCTAGCGGGAGTTAGTGGGGCCAACGTCCTGACTGTC. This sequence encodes CASSSLAGVSGANVLTV.

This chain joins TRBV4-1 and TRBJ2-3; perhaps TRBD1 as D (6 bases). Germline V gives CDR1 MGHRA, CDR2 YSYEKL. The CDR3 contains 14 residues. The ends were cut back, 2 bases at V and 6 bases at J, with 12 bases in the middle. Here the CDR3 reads CASSQQGGMDTQYF. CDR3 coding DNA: TGCGCCAGCAGCCAACAAGGGGGTATGGATACGCAGTATTTT.

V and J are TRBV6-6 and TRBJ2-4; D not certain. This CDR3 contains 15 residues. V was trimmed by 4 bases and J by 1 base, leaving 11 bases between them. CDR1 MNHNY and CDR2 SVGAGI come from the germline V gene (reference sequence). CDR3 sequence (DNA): TGTGCCAGCAGTTCCATAGGAGAGGCCAAAAACATTCAGTACTTC. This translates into CASSSIGEAKNIQYF.

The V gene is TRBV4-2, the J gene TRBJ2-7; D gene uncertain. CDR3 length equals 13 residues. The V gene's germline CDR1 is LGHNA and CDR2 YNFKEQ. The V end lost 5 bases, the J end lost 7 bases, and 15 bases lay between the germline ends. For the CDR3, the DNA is TGTGCCAGCAGCAAGCCTAGTGACAATGAGCAGTACTTC. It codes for CASSKPSDNEQYF.

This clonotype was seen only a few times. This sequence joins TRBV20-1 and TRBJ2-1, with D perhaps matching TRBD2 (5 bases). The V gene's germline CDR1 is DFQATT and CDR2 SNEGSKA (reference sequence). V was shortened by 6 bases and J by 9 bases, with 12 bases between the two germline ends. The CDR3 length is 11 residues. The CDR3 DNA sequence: TGCAGTGCCCGGGGTCAGAGTGAGCAGTTCTTC. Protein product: CSARGQSEQFF.

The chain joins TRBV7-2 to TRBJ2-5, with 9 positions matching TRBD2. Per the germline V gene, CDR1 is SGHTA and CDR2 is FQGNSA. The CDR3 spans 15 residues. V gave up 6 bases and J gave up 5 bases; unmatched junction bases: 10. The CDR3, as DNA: TGTGCCAGCAGTCCCAGCGGGAGGCGGTCGGAGACCCAGTACTTC. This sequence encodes CASSPSGRRSETQYF.

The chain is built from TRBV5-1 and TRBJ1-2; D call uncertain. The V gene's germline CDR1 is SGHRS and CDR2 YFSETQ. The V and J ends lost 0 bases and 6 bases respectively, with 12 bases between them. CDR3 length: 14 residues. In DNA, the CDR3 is TGCGCCAGCAGCTTGGAGTCCCAGAGGGATGGCTACACCTTC. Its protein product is CASSLESQRDGYTF.

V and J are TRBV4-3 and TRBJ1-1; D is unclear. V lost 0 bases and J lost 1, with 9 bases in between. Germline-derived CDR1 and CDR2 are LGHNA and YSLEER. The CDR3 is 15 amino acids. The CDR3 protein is CASSQDSRGNTEAFF. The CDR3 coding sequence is TGCGCCAGCAGCCAAGATTCACGGGGGAACACTGAAGCTTTCTTT.

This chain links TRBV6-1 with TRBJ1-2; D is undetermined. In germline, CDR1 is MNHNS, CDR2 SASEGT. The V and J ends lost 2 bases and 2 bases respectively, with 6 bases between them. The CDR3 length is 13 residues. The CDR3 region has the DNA TGTGCCAGCAGTGAATCCGCGAACTATGGCTACACCTTC. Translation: CASSESANYGYTF.

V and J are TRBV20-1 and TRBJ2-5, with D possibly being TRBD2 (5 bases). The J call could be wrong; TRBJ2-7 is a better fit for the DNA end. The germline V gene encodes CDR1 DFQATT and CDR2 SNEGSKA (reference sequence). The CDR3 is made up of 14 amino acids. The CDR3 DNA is TGCAGTGCTAGACGCCGGGGTAGAGACTACGAGCAGTACTTC. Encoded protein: CSARRRGRDYEQYF.

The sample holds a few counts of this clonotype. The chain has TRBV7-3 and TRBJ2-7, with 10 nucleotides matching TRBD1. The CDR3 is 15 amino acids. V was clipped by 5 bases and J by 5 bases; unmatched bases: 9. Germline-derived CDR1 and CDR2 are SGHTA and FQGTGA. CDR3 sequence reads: CASSLSGTGVDEQYF. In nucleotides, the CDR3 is TGTGCCAGCAGCCTCTCCGGGACAGGGGTAGACGAGCAGTACTTC.

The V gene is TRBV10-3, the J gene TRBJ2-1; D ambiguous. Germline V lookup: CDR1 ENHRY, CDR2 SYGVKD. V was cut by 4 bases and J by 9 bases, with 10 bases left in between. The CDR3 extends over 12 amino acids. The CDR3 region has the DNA TGTGCCATCAGTGGGCCCAGCGCTGAGCAGTTCTTC. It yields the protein CAISGPSAEQFF.

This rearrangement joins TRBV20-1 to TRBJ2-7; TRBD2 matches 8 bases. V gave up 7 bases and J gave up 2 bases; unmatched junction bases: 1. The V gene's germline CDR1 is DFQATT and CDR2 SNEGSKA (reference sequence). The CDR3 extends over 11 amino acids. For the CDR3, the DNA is TGCAGTGGGACTAGCACCTACGAGCAGTACTTC. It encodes CSGTSTYEQYF.

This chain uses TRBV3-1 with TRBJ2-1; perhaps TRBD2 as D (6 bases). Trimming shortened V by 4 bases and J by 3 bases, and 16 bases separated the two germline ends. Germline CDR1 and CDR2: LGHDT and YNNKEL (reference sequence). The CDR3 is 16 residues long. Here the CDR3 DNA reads TGTGCCAGCAGCCTCCCGACTAGTCAGTTCTACAATGAGCAGTTCTTC. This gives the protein CASSLPTSQFYNEQFF.

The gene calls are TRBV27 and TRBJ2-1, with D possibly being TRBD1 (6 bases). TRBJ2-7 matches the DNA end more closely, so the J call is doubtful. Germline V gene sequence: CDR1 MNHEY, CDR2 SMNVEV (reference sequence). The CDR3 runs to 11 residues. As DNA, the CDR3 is TGTGCCAGCACCACAGGGCACGAGCAGTACTTC. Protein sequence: CASTTGHEQYF.

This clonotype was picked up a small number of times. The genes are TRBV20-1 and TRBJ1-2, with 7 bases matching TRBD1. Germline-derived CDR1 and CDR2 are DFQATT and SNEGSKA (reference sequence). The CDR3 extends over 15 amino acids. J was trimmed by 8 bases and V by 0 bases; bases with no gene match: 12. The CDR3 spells CSAREGGSRGRGYTF. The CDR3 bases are TGCAGTGCTAGAGAAGGGGGCTCGAGGGGACGGGGCTACACCTTC.